The sequence of this T cell receptor beta chain was determined in a study of shared clonotypes between healthy human individuals. Germline loops: CDR1 MNHNS, CDR2 SASEGT. With 0 bases removed from V and 1 base from J, the gap between germline ends came to 6 bases. The CDR3 has 14 amino acids. Measured with immunoSEQ multiplex PCR; TCRdb has only the in-frame clones, and not every one. The sample comprises more than 900,000 clones, approximately 80% of which are singletons, and around 0.6% rests with the top ten. Material for sequencing was memory CD4+ T cells from PBMCs. Indicated subset: CD45RA-negative fraction. This receptor was identified in a man between 18 and 29 years old in good health. Some clones in this sample may be carry-over from other donors' samples. The chain employs TRBV6-1 and TRBJ1-2; D not certain. Here the CDR3 reads CASSEALGNYGYTF. Written as DNA, the CDR3 is TGTGCCAGCAGTGAAGCACTGGGTAACTATGGCTACACCTTC.